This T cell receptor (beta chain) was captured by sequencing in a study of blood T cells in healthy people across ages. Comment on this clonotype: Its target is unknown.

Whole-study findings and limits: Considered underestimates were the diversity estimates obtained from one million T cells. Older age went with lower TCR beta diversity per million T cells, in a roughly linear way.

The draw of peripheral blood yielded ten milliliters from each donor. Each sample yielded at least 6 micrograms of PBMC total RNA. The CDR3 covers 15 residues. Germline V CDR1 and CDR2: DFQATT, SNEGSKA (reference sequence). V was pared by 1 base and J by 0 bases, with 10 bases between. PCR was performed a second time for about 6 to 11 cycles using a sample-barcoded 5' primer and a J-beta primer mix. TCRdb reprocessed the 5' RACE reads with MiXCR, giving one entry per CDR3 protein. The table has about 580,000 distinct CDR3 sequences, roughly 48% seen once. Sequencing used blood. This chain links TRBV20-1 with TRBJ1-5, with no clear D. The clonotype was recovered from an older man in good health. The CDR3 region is CSARAVFYSNQPQHF. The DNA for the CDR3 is TGCAGTGCTAGAGCGGTCTTTTATAGCAATCAGCCCCAGCATTTT.